Below, one TCR beta chain is given with its context. No antigen is known for it. The entry originates in a study of cytomegalovirus exposure and HLA in healthy donors. CDR1 is SGDLS, CDR2 YYNGEE, per germline. Trimming took off 5 bases at V and 4 bases at J, with 11 bases between the two ends. This CDR3 has 13 amino acids. Findings of the study overall: What a later analysis reportedly showed was that an Asian-associated ancestry cluster had fewer N-insertions than the approximately 700-donor mean. Highly shared variants forming one cluster were likely a sequencing artifact.

PCR primers comprised 60 Vbeta and 13 Jbeta primers. Profiled with immunoSEQ multiplex PCR; TCRdb holds only in-frame clones, not every one. The sample consists of about 69,000 clones, 76% of them appearing once. The chain couples TRBV9 to TRBJ2-3; the D gene is possibly TRBD1 (6 bases). The sequenced material came from PBMCs. This TCR was sampled from a young man in good health and CMV-seronegative. CDR3 DNA: TGTGCCAGCAGTACAGGGAGCGCAGATACGCAGTATTTT. Translation gives CASSTGSADTQYF.